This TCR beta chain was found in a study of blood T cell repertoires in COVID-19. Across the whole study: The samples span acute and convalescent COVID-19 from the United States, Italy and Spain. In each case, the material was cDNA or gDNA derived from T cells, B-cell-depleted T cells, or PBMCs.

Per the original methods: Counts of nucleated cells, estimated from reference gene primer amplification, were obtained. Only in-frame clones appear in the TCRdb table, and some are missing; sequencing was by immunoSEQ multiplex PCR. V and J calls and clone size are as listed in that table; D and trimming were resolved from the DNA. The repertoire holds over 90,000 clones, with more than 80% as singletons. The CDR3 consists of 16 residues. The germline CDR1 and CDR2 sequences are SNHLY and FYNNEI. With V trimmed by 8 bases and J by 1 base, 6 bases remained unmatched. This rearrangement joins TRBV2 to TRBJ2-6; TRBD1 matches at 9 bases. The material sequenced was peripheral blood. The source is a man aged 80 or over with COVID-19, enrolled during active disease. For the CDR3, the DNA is TGTGCCAGCGCGGGACAGGGCGGATCTGGGGCCAACGTCCTGACTTTC. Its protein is CASAGQGGSGANVLTF.